Listed below are T cell receptor beta chains from one sample, sequenced in a study of cytomegalovirus exposure and HLA in healthy donors. The data were produced by immunoSEQ multiplex PCR, yet TCRdb's version contains in-frame clones alone and is incomplete. Of about 250,000 clones listed, roughly 70% are singletons. The sample consisted of PBMCs. Receptors were obtained from a female donor in good health and CMV-seronegative. The CDR3 runs from the conserved cysteine through the conserved F or W. A D gene is named only where the DNA matches it firmly. Clone size is given for some rows only: seen once, a few or many times, or a class if the clone is expanded.

CDR3nt	CDR3aa	d_gene	v_gene	abundance	j_gene
TGTGCCAGCAGCGGACAGGGGGAGCAGCCCCAGCATTTT	CASSGQGEQPQHF	TRBD1	TRBV2	.	TRBJ1-5
TGTGCCAGCAGCTCCCGGAGGGGGCCTACGATGGGCGGGGAGCTGTTTTTT	CASSSRRGPTMGGELFF	.	TRBV7-2	.	TRBJ2-2
TGTGCCAGCAGCCACGCGAGGACAGGTCAAGAGACCCAGTACTTC	CASSHARTGQETQYF	TRBD1	TRBV11-3	once	TRBJ2-5
TGTGCCTGGAGTGTACCAGCGGGAGCCTACGAGCAGTACTTC	CAWSVPAGAYEQYF	TRBD2	TRBV30	few	TRBJ2-7
TGTGCCAGCAGTTACTCGTCAGGGATACAGACCCAGTACTTC	CASSYSSGIQTQYF	.	TRBV6-5	.	TRBJ2-5
TGTGCCAGCGGCTCGGGACTCTGCAAAGAGACCCAGTACTTC	CASGSGLCKETQYF	.	TRBV2	.	TRBJ2-5
TGTGCCAGCAGCTTAGTTCCCCTCAATGAGCAGTTCTTC	CASSLVPLNEQFF	.	TRBV11-2	.	TRBJ2-1
TGTGCCAGTAGTACAGGCCTTGGCGAGCCCCAGCATTTT	CASSTGLGEPQHF	.	TRBV19	.	TRBJ1-5
TGTGCCAGCAGTGTCCCGGGAGGACCCCACACAGATACGCAGTATTTT	CASSVPGGPHTDTQYF	TRBD2	TRBV25-1	.	TRBJ2-3
TGTGCCAGCAGCTTGGCGTCGACAGCCCAGTGGGAGCAGTACTTC	CASSLASTAQWEQYF	.	TRBV5-4	once	TRBJ2-7
TGTGCCAGCAGTTTACTCCTAGGTCGCGAGCAGTACTTC	CASSLLLGREQYF	.	TRBV27	.	TRBJ2-7
TGCGCCAGCAGCTCGGGTAGCAATCAGCCCCAGCATTTT	CASSSGSNQPQHF	.	TRBV5-1	.	TRBJ1-5
TGCGCCAGCAGTTACTCGGGTAGCGGGAGAAGCCACGAGCAGTACTTC	CASSYSGSGRSHEQYF	TRBD2	TRBV6-6	.	TRBJ2-7
TGTGCCAGTAGTCCCGGACTAGCGGGACCATACACAGATACGCAGTATTTT	CASSPGLAGPYTDTQYF	TRBD2	TRBV19	.	TRBJ2-3
TGTGCCAGCAGTTTAGACAGGGGGACAGATACGCAGTATTTT	CASSLDRGTDTQYF	TRBD1	TRBV28	.	TRBJ2-3
TGTGCCAGCAGCTTAGATCTCAATGAGCAGTTCTTC	CASSLDLNEQFF	.	TRBV11-3	.	TRBJ2-1
TGTGCCAGCAGTTTTCAGGGGGCGCCTTTAGGAAACACCATATATTTT	CASSFQGAPLGNTIYF	TRBD1	TRBV28	.	TRBJ1-3
TGCGCCAGCAGCTCTGGGAGGTCCGACTATGGCTACACCTTC	CASSSGRSDYGYTF	.	TRBV5-1	.	TRBJ1-2
TGTGCCAGCAGCAGGTGGACTAGCGCCCAAGAGACCCAGTACTTC	CASSRWTSAQETQYF	TRBD2	TRBV5-6	.	TRBJ2-5
TGCGCCAGCAGCTCAACGGCTAGCGGGAGAAGGAGCACAGATACGCAGTATTTT	CASSSTASGRRSTDTQYF	TRBD2	TRBV5-1	.	TRBJ2-3
TGTGCCAGCAGCAAACCAGGTGGGGAGACCCAGTACTTC	CASSKPGGETQYF	.	TRBV7-9	.	TRBJ2-5
TGTGCTAGTGGTTCCTCCAACTCGAAGGATACGCAGTATTTT	CASGSSNSKDTQYF	.	TRBV12-5	few	TRBJ2-3
TGTGCCAGCAGTGAAACAGACGAGCAGTACTTC	CASSETDEQYF	.	TRBV25-1	.	TRBJ2-7
TGTGCCAGCAGAACAGGGTATTCCTATAATTCACCCCTCCACTTT	CASRTGYSYNSPLHF	.	TRBV6-5	.	TRBJ1-6
TGTGCCAGCACTCGTTCGGGACAGGGCTTCTACGAGCAGTACTTC	CASTRSGQGFYEQYF	TRBD1	TRBV27	.	TRBJ2-7
TGTGCCAGCAGCTTAGAGGAGGCGGGATACTACGGGTCCTACAATGAGCAGTTCTTC	CASSLEEAGYYGSYNEQFF	.	TRBV7-9	.	TRBJ2-1
TGTGCCAGCAGCTTAACGATGACTAGCGGGAGTCCAACAGATACGCAGTATTTT	CASSLTMTSGSPTDTQYF	TRBD2	TRBV7-3	.	TRBJ2-3
TGTGCCAGCAGCTTGGCACTAGCGGGACAGGGAACACGGGAGCAGTTCTTC	CASSLALAGQGTREQFF	.	TRBV5-5	.	TRBJ2-1
TGTGCCAGCAGCTTAGGGTTTAGCGGGCCGTACAATGAGCAGTTCTTC	CASSLGFSGPYNEQFF	TRBD2	TRBV7-3	.	TRBJ2-1
TGTGCCAGCAGTTGGGAGGGGTTGGTAGCTGGGGCCAACGTCCTGACTTTC	CASSWEGLVAGANVLTF	TRBD2	TRBV2	.	TRBJ2-6
TGCGCCAGCAGTGATTACCGGGAGGGGTTGGTCGGGGAGCTGTTTTTT	CASSDYREGLVGELFF	TRBD2	TRBV10-1	.	TRBJ2-2
TGTGCCAGTAGTATTGGACAGGGGGCGGACACCATATATTTT	CASSIGQGADTIYF	TRBD1	TRBV19	.	TRBJ1-3
TGTGCCAGCAAGATCTCAGTGGAGGCAGCCCTACTCGAGCAGTACTTC	CASKISVEAALLEQYF	.	TRBV6-6	few	TRBJ2-7
TGTGCCATCAGTGGGACCGGGGACAGTCTGAACACTGAAGCTTTCTTT	CAISGTGDSLNTEAFF	TRBD1	TRBV10-3	.	TRBJ1-1
TGTGCCAGCAGCTTAGCGGGACAGGGGCGTGGGTTGAATGGCTACACCTTC	CASSLAGQGRGLNGYTF	TRBD1	TRBV11-2	few	TRBJ1-2
TGTGCCAGTACTATGACAGATACCAAAAACATTCAGTACTTC	CASTMTDTKNIQYF	.	TRBV19	once	TRBJ2-4
TGTGCCAGCCTTAGCGGGAGGGCCGGAGAGGATACGCAGTATTTT	CASLSGRAGEDTQYF	TRBD2	TRBV6-6	.	TRBJ2-3
TGTGCCAGCAGCTTAACGTCGGGAGGGCACTCCTACGAGCAGTACTTC	CASSLTSGGHSYEQYF	TRBD2	TRBV7-8	.	TRBJ2-7
TGTGCCAGCAGCCTCCGGGACACCGTGGGGAATGAGCAGTTCTTC	CASSLRDTVGNEQFF	.	TRBV28	.	TRBJ2-1
TGTGCCAGCAGCCCGATAAACAGGGCCCGCACAGATACGCAGTATTTT	CASSPINRARTDTQYF	.	TRBV14	.	TRBJ2-3
TGTGCCAGCAGTGAATTCGGACAGGGGGGTGGCTACACCTTC	CASSEFGQGGGYTF	TRBD1	TRBV2	.	TRBJ1-2
TGTGCCAGCTCGCAAAAACGGGACAGAGCTAACTATGGCTACACCTTC	CASSQKRDRANYGYTF	TRBD1	TRBV18	.	TRBJ1-2
TGTGCCAGCAGCCAAGGACAGGGCCTTTCGAAGGAGCAGTTCTTC	CASSQGQGLSKEQFF	TRBD1	TRBV14	.	TRBJ2-1
TGTGCCAGCAGCTTACTAGAGGGCAATGAGCAGTTCTTC	CASSLLEGNEQFF	.	TRBV11-3	.	TRBJ2-1
TGTGCCAGTAGTATAGTGACAGGTTTCTCCGAGCAGTACTTC	CASSIVTGFSEQYF	.	TRBV19	few	TRBJ2-7
TGTGCCAGCAGCGTAGGTGGGGGGGCGGATACGCAGTATTTT	CASSVGGGADTQYF	.	TRBV9	.	TRBJ2-3
TGCGCCAGCAGCCTCAGAGGGGGGGCCGGGGAGCTGTTTTTT	CASSLRGGAGELFF	.	TRBV4-1	.	TRBJ2-2
TGTGCCAGCAGCAAAGGACGCGGGGCGAAGACCTACGAGCAGTACTTC	CASSKGRGAKTYEQYF	.	TRBV21-1	.	TRBJ2-7
TGTGCCAGTAGTTCTACCCGACAGGGCCCTAACACCGGGGAGCTGTTTTTT	CASSSTRQGPNTGELFF	TRBD1	TRBV19	.	TRBJ2-2
TGTGCCAGCAGCTTAAACAGCGAGCAGTACTTC	CASSLNSEQYF	.	TRBV7-2	.	TRBJ2-7